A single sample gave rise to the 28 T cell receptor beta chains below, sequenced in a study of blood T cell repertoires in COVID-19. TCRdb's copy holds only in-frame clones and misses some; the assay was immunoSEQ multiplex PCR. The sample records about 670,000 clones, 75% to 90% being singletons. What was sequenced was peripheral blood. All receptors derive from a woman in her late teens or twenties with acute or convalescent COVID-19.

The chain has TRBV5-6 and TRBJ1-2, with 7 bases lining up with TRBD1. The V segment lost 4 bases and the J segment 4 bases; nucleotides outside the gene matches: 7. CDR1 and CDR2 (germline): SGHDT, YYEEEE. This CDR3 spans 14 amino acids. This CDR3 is CASSDSPGGYGYTF. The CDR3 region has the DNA TGTGCCAGCAGCGATAGTCCAGGGGGCTATGGCTACACCTTC.

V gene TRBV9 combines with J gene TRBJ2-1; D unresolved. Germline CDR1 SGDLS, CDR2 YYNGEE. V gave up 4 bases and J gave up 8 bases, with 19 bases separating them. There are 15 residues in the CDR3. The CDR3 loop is CASSPPEHLWDEQFF. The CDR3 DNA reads TGTGCCAGCAGCCCACCGGAGCACCTCTGGGATGAGCAGTTCTTC.

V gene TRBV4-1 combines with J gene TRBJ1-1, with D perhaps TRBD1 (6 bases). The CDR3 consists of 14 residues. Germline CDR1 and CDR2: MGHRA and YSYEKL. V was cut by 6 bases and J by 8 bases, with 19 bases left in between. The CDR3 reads CASSFGTPKKEAFF. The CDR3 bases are TGCGCCAGCAGTTTCGGGACACCGAAAAAAGAAGCTTTCTTT.

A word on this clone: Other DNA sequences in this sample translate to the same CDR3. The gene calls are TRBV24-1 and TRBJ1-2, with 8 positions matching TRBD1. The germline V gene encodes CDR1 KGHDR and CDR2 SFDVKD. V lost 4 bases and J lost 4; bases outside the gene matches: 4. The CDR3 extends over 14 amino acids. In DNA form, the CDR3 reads TGTGCCACCAGTGACCCAACAGGGGGCTATGGCTACACCTTC. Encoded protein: CATSDPTGGYGYTF.

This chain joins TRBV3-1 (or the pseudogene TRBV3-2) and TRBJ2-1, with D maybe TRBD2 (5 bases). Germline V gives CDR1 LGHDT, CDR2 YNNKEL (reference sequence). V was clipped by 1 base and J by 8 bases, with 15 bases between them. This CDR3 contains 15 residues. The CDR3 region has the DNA TGTGCCAGCAGCCAAGCGGCGGGCGCAGGATATGAGCAGTTCTTC. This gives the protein CASSQAAGAGYEQFF.

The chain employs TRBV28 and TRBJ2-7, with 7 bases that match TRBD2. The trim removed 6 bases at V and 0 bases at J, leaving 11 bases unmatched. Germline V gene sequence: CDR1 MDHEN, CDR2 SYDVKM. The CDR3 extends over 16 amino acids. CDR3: CASSPADGGISYEQYF. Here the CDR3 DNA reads TGTGCCAGCAGCCCCGCGGACGGGGGGATCTCCTACGAGCAGTACTTC.

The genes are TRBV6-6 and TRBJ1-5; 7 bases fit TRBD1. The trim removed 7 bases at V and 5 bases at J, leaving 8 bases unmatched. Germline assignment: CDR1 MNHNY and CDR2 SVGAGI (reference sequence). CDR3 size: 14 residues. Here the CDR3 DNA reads TGTGCCAGCATCAACAGGGGTGCGGATCAGCCCCAGCATTTT. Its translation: CASINRGADQPQHF.

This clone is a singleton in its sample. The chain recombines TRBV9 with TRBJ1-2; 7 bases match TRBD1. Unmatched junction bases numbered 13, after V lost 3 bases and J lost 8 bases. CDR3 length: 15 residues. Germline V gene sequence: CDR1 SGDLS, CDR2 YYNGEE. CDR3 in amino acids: CASSARQGWIKGYTF. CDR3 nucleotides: TGTGCCAGCAGCGCCCGACAGGGTTGGATAAAAGGCTACACCTTC.

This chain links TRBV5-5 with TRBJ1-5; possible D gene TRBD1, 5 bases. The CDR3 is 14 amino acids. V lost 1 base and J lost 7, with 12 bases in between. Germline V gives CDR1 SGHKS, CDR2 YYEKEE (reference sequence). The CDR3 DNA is TGTGCCAGCAGCTTGTGGGGAGGGGACCAGCCCCAGCATTTT. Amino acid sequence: CASSLWGGDQPQHF. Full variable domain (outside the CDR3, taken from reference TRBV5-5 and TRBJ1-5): DAGVTQSPTHLIKTRGQQVTLRCSPISGHKSVSWYQQVLGQGPQFIFQYYEKEERGRGNFPDRFSARQFPNYSSELNVNALLLGDSALYLCASSLWGGDQPQHFGDGTRLSIL.

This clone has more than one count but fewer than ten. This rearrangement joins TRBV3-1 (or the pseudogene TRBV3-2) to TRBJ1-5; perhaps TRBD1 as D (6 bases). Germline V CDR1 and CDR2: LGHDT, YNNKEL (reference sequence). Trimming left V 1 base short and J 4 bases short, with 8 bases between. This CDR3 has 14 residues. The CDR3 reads CASSQGTENQPQHF. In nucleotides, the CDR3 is TGTGCCAGCAGCCAAGGGACAGAGAATCAGCCCCAGCATTTT.

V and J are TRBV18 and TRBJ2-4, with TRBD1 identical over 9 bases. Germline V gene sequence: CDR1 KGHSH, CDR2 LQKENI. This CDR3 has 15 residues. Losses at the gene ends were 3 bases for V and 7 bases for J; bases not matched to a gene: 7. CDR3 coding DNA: TGTGCCAGCTCACCCCTCACAGGGGGCGAGAACATTCAGTACTTC. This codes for CASSPLTGGENIQYF.

CDR3 bases: TGCGCCAGCAGCGGATTACTAGCGGGGCCGAACGAAGAGACCCAGTACTTC. Amino acid sequence: CASSGLLAGPNEETQYF. The chain employs TRBV4-1 and TRBJ2-5; 10 nucleotides agree with TRBD2. There are 17 residues in the CDR3. Germline V gives CDR1 MGHRA, CDR2 YSYEKL. The V and J ends lost 5 bases and 3 bases, in that order; junction bases with no gene match: 12.

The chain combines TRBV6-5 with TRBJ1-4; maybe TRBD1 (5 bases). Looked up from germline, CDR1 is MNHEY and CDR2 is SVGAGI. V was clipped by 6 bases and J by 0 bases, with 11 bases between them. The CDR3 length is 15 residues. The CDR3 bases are TGTGCCAGCAGATTGACAGCTACAACTAATGAAAAACTGTTTTTT. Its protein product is CASRLTATTNEKLFF.

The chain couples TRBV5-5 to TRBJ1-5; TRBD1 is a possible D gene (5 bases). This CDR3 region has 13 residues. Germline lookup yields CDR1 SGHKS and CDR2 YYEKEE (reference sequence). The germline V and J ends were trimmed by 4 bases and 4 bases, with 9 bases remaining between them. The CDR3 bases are TGTGCCAGCAGCCCCGACAGAAATCAGCCCCAGCATTTT. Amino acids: CASSPDRNQPQHF.

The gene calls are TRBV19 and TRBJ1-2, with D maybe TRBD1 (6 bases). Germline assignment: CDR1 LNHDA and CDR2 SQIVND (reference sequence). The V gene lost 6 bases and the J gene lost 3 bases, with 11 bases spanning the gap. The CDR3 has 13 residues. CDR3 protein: CASSRTDYYGYTF. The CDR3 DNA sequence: TGTGCCAGTAGCCGGACAGACTACTATGGCTACACCTTC.

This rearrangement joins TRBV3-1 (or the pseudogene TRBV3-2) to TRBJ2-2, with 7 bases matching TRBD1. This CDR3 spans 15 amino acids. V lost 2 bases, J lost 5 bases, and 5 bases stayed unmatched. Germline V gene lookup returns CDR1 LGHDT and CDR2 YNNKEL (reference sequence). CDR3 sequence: CASSQLGGETGELFF. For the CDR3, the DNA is TGTGCCAGCAGCCAATTAGGGGGCGAGACCGGGGAGCTGTTTTTT.

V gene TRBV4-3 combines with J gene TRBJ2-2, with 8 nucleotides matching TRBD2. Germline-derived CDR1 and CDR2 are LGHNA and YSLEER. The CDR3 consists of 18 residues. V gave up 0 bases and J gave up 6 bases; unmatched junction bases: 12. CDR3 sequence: CASSQDTNSRGVAGELFF. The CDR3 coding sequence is TGCGCCAGCAGCCAAGATACAAATTCGCGGGGGGTTGCCGGGGAGCTGTTTTTT.

CDR3 DNA sequence: TGTGCCAGCTCACCAAACAGGGATGGCTACACCTTC. Its translation: CASSPNRDGYTF. This chain connects TRBV18 to TRBJ1-2; D possibly corresponds to TRBD1 (6 bases). The CDR3 covers 12 residues. The ends were cut back, 2 bases at V and 6 bases at J, with 7 bases in the middle. Germline-derived CDR1 and CDR2 are KGHSH and LQKENI.

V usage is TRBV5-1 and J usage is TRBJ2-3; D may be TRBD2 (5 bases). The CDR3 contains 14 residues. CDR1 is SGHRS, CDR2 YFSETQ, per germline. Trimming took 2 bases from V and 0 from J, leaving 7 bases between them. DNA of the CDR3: TGCGCCAGCAGCTTCACGGGGAGCACAGATACGCAGTATTTT. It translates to CASSFTGSTDTQYF.

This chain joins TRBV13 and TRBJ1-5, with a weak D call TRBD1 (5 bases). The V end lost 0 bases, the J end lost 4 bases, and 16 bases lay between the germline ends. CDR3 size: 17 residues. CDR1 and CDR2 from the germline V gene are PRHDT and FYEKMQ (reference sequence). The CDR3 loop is CASSLGQGGPFNQPQHF. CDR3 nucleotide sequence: TGTGCCAGCAGCTTAGGTCAGGGTGGACCTTTTAATCAGCCCCAGCATTTT.

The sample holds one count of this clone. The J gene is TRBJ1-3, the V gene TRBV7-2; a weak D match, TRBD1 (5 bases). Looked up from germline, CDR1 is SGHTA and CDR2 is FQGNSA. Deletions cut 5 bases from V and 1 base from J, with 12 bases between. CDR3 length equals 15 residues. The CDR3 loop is CASSPPDRSGNTIYF. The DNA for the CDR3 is TGTGCCAGCAGCCCACCAGACAGATCTGGAAACACCATATATTTT.

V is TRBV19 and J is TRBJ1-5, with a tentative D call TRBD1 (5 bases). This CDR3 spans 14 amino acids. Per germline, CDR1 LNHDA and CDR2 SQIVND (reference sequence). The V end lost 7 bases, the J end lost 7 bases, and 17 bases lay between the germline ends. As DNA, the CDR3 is TGTGCCAGTAACCCGGCCGCCACAGGACAGCCCCAGCATTTT. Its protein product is CASNPAATGQPQHF.

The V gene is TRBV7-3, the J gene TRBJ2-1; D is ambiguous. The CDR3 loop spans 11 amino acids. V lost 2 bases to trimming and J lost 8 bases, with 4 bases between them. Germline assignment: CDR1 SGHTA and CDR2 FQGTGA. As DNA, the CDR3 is TGTGCCAGCAGCTTAGCGGATGAGCAGTTCTTC. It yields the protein CASSLADEQFF.

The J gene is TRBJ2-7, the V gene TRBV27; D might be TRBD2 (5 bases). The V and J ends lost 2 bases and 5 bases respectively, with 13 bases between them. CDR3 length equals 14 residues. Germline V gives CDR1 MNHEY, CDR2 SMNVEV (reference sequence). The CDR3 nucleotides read TGTGCCAGCAGTTTAGGCAGTAACGGGAACGAGCAGTACTTC. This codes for CASSLGSNGNEQYF.

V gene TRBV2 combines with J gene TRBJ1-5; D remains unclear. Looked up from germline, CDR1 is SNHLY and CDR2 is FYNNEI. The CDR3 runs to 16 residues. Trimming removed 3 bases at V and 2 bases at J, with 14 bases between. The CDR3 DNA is TGTGCCAGCAGTGAGTTAGGTCCCGAGGGCAATCAGCCCCAGCATTTT. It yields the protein CASSELGPEGNQPQHF.

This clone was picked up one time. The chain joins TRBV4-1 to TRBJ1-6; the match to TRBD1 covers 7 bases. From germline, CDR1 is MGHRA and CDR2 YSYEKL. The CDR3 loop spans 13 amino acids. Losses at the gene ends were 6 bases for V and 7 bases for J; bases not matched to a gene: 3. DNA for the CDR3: TGCGCCAGCAGAGGGACAGAGAATTCACCCCTCCACTTT. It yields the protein CASRGTENSPLHF.

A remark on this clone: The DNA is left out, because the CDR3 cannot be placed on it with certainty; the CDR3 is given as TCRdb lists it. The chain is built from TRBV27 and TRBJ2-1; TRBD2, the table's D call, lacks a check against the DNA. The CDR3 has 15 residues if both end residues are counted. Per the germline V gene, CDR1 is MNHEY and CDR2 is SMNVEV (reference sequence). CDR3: CASSLFAGGSRREFF.

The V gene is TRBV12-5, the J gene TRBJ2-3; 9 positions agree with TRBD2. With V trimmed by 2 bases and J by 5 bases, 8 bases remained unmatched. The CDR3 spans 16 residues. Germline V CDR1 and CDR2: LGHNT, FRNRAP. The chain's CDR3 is CASGLPSGGWIDTQYF. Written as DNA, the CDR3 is TGTGCTAGTGGTTTGCCCAGCGGGGGGTGGATAGATACGCAGTATTTT.